The next 16 T cell receptor beta chains were all read from a single sample in a study of T-cell reconstitution after alpha-beta-depleted transplantation in children listed by TCRdb under 2016. The method was PCR. TCRdb records Illumina HiSeq 2500 as the sequencer. Molecular barcoding was employed in the preparation of TCR libraries, with unique molecular identifiers being used to normalize TCRbeta repertoire quantification. TCRdb redid the processing of the public reads, applying fastp at Q25 and MiXCR, and retained in-frame beta chains. For every CDR3 protein sequence, its rows merge into one entry that carries the most common genes and DNA. A total of 600,000 or so distinct CDR3 sequences appear in this sample, under 30% of them only once. 12% to 15% of the sample is taken by the ten largest. The treatment or condition label, as the study defines it: allogeneic hematopoietic cell transplantation with graft depleted of TCRalphabeta T cells and CD19 B cells.

This sample comprised PBMCs, mostly from graft donor cells, obtained 360 days after TCRalphabeta/CD19-depleted stem cell transplant. Receptors originate from a boy younger than two who had a stem cell transplant for acute myeloid leukemia, so the T cells may come from the graft donor.

The J gene is TRBJ1-5, the V gene TRBV15; D gene uncertain. Trimming took off 2 bases at V and 4 bases at J, with 18 bases between the two ends. The length of the CDR3 is 17 residues. Germline assignment: CDR1 LNHNV and CDR2 YYDKDF (reference sequence). The CDR3 coding sequence is TGTGCCACCAGCAGACGGGCGGCCTCCAGCGTTAATCAGCCCCAGCATTTT. It encodes CATSRRAASSVNQPQHF.

Ten or more counts support this clonotype. The chain recombines TRBV7-6 with TRBJ2-5, with 9 bases lining up with TRBD2. Trimming took 1 base from V and 5 from J; bases not matched to a gene: 2. Germline-derived CDR1 and CDR2 are SGHVS and FNYEAQ. This CDR3 comprises 14 residues. CDR3: CASSLGRGGETQYF. The CDR3 DNA reads TGTGCCAGCAGCTTAGGGCGGGGGGGTGAGACCCAGTACTTC.

The rearrangement uses TRBV21-1 and TRBJ2-3; TRBD2 was called by the table and not checked on the DNA. TRBV21-1 is listed as a pseudogene. The CDR3 runs to 16 residues. The CDR3 is CASSNSSGGASDTQYF. The CDR3 bases are TGTGCCAGCAGCAACTCTAGCGGGGGGGCATCAGATACGCAGTATTTT.

In this sample, this clonotype turned up a few times. The chain carries TRBV20-1 and TRBJ1-5; 11 bases line up with TRBD1. The CDR3 loop spans 14 amino acids. The V gene end was trimmed by 6 bases and the J gene end by 4 bases; junction bases not matched to a gene: 5. CDR1 is DFQATT, CDR2 SNEGSKA, per germline (reference sequence). The CDR3 here is CSARDRGVNQPQHF. CDR3 coding DNA: TGCAGTGCCCGGGACAGGGGGGTGAATCAGCCCCAGCATTTT.

This clonotype was counted many times. This chain joins TRBV7-9 and TRBJ1-1; D is unresolved. CDR1 is SEHNR and CDR2 is FQNEAQ in the germline V gene (reference sequence). This CDR3 is built from 18 residues. V gave up 1 base and J gave up 1 base, with 19 bases separating them. This CDR3 reads CASSLENMASPRNTEAFF. CDR3 DNA: TGTGCCAGCAGCTTAGAGAATATGGCCTCGCCACGGAACACTGAAGCTTTCTTT. The full variable domain, in which reference TRBV7-9 and TRBJ1-1 provide the parts outside the CDR3, is DTGVSQNPRHKITKRGQNVTFRCDPISEHNRLYWYRQTLGQGPEFLTYFQNEAQLEKSRLLSDRFSAERPKGSFSTLEIQRTEQGDSAMYLCASSLENMASPRNTEAFFGQGTRLTVV.

This clonotype was detected ten times or more. The rearrangement uses TRBV4-3 and TRBJ2-3; D remains ambiguous. The germline gives CDR1 LGHNA, CDR2 YSLEER. The CDR3 consists of 14 residues. V lost 0 bases and J lost 3, with 7 bases in between. The CDR3 protein is CASSQDGRTDTQYF. The CDR3 bases are TGCGCCAGCAGCCAAGATGGTCGGACAGATACGCAGTATTTT.

This clonotype was counted between two and nine times. The chain links TRBV27 to TRBJ2-3; the D call may be TRBD1 or TRBD2 (5 bases each). The CDR3 is 16 residues long. The germline V gene encodes CDR1 MNHEY and CDR2 SMNVEV (reference sequence). The V end lost 7 bases, the J end lost 1 base, and 18 bases lay between the germline ends. CDR3 nucleotides: TGTGCCAGCATTCCTACGGGACCAGTTGGCACAGATACGCAGTATTTT. Translation: CASIPTGPVGTDTQYF.

This clonotype was recorded many times. This chain links TRBV20-1 with TRBJ2-7, with 8 bases fitting TRBD1. J was trimmed by 6 bases and V by 6 bases; bases with no gene match: 13. CDR3 length: 14 amino acids. Germline CDR1 reads DFQATT; CDR2 reads SNEGSKA (reference sequence). The CDR3 DNA sequence: TGCAGTGCCCCCACCGACCGGACAGGGATCGAGCAGTACGTC. This gives the protein CSAPTDRTGIEQYV.

This clonotype was counted at least ten times. The chain uses TRBV24-1 and TRBJ2-2; no clear D gene. Trimming took off 2 bases at V and 8 bases at J, with 8 bases between the two ends. The CDR3 has 13 residues. Germline-derived CDR1 and CDR2 are KGHDR and SFDVKD. CDR3 sequence reads: CATSDSYGGELFF. The CDR3 DNA reads TGTGCCACCAGTGATTCCTACGGGGGGGAGCTGTTTTTT.

The V gene is TRBV12-5, the J gene TRBJ2-5; perhaps TRBD2 as D (6 bases). The V end was cut by 3 bases, the J end by 3 bases, with 17 bases between. This CDR3 spans 16 amino acids. Germline V CDR1 and CDR2: LGHNT, FRNRAP. CDR3 region: CASGFTVEGREETQYF. The CDR3 nucleotides read TGTGCTAGTGGTTTTACCGTGGAGGGTAGGGAAGAGACCCAGTACTTC.

This clonotype was counted a few times. The chain recombines TRBV20-1 with TRBJ2-3; no clear D. CDR1 is DFQATT and CDR2 is SNEGSKA in the germline V gene (reference sequence). The CDR3 spans 15 residues. Between the trimmed V and J ends, which lost 5 bases and 5 bases, there was a span of 20 bases. The DNA for the CDR3 is TGCAGTGCTTTACCGACAACCCGCTGGGGAGATACGCAGTATTTT. It specifies CSALPTTRWGDTQYF.

The CDR3 sequence: CSVMSANTGELFF. The DNA of the CDR3 is TGCAGTGTGATGTCAGCGAACACCGGGGAGCTGTTTTTT. The V call is TRBV20-1, the J call TRBJ2-2; unclear D gene. Trimming removed 7 bases at V and 0 bases at J, with 9 bases between. Germline V CDR1 and CDR2: DFQATT, SNEGSKA (reference sequence). The CDR3 length is 13 residues.

The CDR3 loop is CASSFRESLKGSYEQYF. The CDR3 DNA sequence: TGTGCCAGCAGTTTCCGGGAGTCTCTAAAAGGGAGCTACGAGCAGTACTTC. This chain uses TRBV6-2 or TRBV6-3 with TRBJ2-7; D may be TRBD2 (6 bases). V was shortened by 4 bases and J by 3 bases, with 22 bases between the two germline ends. CDR3 length equals 17 residues. Germline V lookup: CDR1 MNHEY, CDR2 SVGEGT.

The chain employs TRBV20-1 and TRBJ2-1, with 15 bases aligning to TRBD2. CDR3 length: 19 residues. V was clipped by 0 bases and J by 4 bases; unmatched bases: 10. Germline CDR1 is DFQATT and CDR2 is SNEGSKA (reference sequence). In nucleotides, the CDR3 is TGCAGTGCTAGAGATTCACTATGGACTAGCGGGGGGGTTTACAATGAGCAGTTCTTC. The encoded protein is CSARDSLWTSGGVYNEQFF.

This clonotype has a handful of counts. The CDR3 DNA reads TGCAGTGCTAGAGATGTTGAGGGGGAGACCCAGTACTTC. Amino acid sequence: CSARDVEGETQYF. J is TRBJ2-5 and V is TRBV20-1; D may correspond to TRBD1 or TRBD2 (5 bases each). CDR1 and CDR2 from the germline V gene are DFQATT and SNEGSKA (reference sequence). Trimming left V 0 bases short and J 5 bases short, with 10 bases between. The CDR3 is 13 residues long.

This clonotype was detected ten times or more. The rearrangement uses TRBV5-6 and TRBJ2-6, with D unresolved. The V end was cut by 0 bases, the J end by 2 bases, with 9 bases between. The CDR3 is 16 amino acids. Germline V gene sequence: CDR1 SGHDT, CDR2 YYEEEE. CDR3 nucleotides: TGTGCCAGCAGCTTGGCGGTCAAAGCTGGGGCCAACGTCCTGACTTTC. It translates to CASSLAVKAGANVLTF.